Listed below are T cell receptor beta chains from one sample, sequenced in a study of OX40 agonist ivuxolimab in advanced cancers. TCRdb's table, derived via immunoSEQ multiplex PCR, lists solely in-frame clones and lacks some. The sample records approximately 50,000 clones, roughly 90% being singletons. Sample: CD4+ or CD8+ T cells sorted from blood, taken in a trial of the OX40 agonist ivuxolimab. These TCRs come from an adult with an advanced solid tumor such as melanoma, head and neck, liver or kidney cancer. Both conserved end residues are part of each CDR3.

V gene | CDR3 protein
TRBV30 | CAWSVLGTETQYF
TRBV5-8 | CASNADRDLPYYTF
TRBV11-3 | CASSLYPPGIGEQFF
TRBV5-1 | CASSLGDVASEQYF
TRBV28 | CASSFPARANEKLFF
TRBV7-2 | CASSSGLVYYEQYF
TRBV4-1 | CASSQLGYLSSGNTIYF
TRBV10-3 | CAISESRSGNNEQFF
TRBV28 | CAREQQYF
TRBV4-2 | CASSQDISSYEQYF
TRBV5-1 | CASGRSGLTDTQYF
TRBV29-1 | CSGTGTYNEQFF
TRBV7-8 | CASRQQILEETQYF
TRBV5-1 | CASSFANTGELFF
TRBV7-9 | CASSLDVEETQYF
TRBV4-3 | CASSPQIERRNTEAFF
TRBV7-2 | CASSNRGSGNQPQHF
TRBV14 | CASSPGTLNYGYTF
TRBV6-1 | CASGGVNTEAFF
TRBV19 | CASSIDYRDGYTF
TRBV6-6 | CASSYSREDEQFF
TRBV29-1 | CSINRDSPYEQYF
TRBV5-6 | CASSLRTVSNQPQHF
TRBV18 | CASSPGGSSGANVLTF
TRBV18 | CASSPGTASSEQYF
TRBV5-1 | CASSWAPGQGYGYTF
TRBV7-2 | CASSLRPDALDTQYF
TRBV28 | CASRSQTSKGYTF
TRBV7-6 | CASSLTTSGTDTQYF
TRBV7-2 | CASKLTSKNEQFF
TRBV7-2 | CASSLQGQKGNEQFF
TRBV2 | CALQTSGTTYEQYF
TRBV5-4 | CASARGGPLPNEQFF
TRBV5-8 | CASSARSGFWETQYF
TRBV7-9 | CASSLGTAQETQYF
TRBV5-8 | CASSLRTVRNQPQHF
TRBV7-2 | CASSLWGTQYF
TRBV9 | CASSVGTGRETQYF
TRBV19 | CASSITAGTGLGFYTF
TRBV28 | CASSFSGSRYTQYF
TRBV4-3 | CASSQDRIRQPIYF
TRBV6-5 | CASSLWLAGKNEQFF
TRBV5-5 | CASSRDYHYEQYF
TRBV9 | CASSVVVGGTDTQYF
TRBV11-2 | CASSLVATLLTYEQYF
TRBV11-2 | CASSLNSAGTQYF
TRBV4-3 | CASSQAAGGIYNEQFF
TRBV27 | CASLGRSGYEQYF
TRBV6-6 | CASRDSNQPQHF
TRBV28 | CASTQEGGSSYEQYF
TRBV10-3 | CAISESGQDIQYF
TRBV5-8 | CASRPQIPGAFF
TRBV30 | CAWSWGEATQYF
TRBV6-6 | CASSYVRSLDTEAFF
TRBV5-1 | CASSPGRRDRVPNNYGYTF